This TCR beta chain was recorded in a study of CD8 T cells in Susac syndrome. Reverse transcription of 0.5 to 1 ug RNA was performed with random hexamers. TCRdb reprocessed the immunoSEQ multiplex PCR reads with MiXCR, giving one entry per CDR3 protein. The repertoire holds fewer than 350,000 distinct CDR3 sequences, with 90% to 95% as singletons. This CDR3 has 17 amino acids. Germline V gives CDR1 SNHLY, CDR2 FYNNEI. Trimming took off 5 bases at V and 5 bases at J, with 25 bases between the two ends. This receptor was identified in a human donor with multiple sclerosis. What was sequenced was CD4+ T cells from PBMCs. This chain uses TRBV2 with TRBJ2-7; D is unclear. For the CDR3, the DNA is TGTGCCAGCAGTCCTGGACCCAATCGGGTATTAGACGACGAGCAGTACTTC. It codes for CASSPGPNRVLDDEQYF.